The rows below give T cell receptor beta chains drawn from one sample of a study of blood T cell repertoires in COVID-19. Profiled with immunoSEQ multiplex PCR; TCRdb holds only in-frame clones, not every one. This sample has approximately 87,000 clones, with approximately 81% found just once. The specimen sequenced was peripheral blood. All receptors derive from a woman of 80 years or more with acute or convalescent COVID-19. Both conserved end residues are part of each CDR3. A D gene is named only where the DNA matches it firmly. A row's size may be missing; if present it is once, few, many or a size class.

D: .
V: TRBV30
J: TRBJ2-7
size: .
CDR3: CAWIRGYEQYF
DNA: TGTGCCTGGATACGGGGGTACGAGCAGTACTTC

D: TRBD1
V: TRBV10-3
J: TRBJ2-7
size: .
CDR3: CAISEGQGGLDGYF
DNA: TGTGCCATCAGTGAAGGGCAAGGGGGCCTGGATGGGTACTTC

D: .
V: TRBV29-1
J: TRBJ1-4
size: .
CDR3: CSVASRDGGPNEKLFF
DNA: TGCAGCGTTGCGAGCCGGGACGGGGGGCCGAATGAAAAACTGTTTTTT

D: TRBD1
V: TRBV7-8
J: TRBJ1-2
size: .
CDR3: CASSADRVRGYTF
DNA: TGTGCCAGCAGCGCAGACAGGGTCCGTGGCTACACCTTC

D: .
V: TRBV30
J: TRBJ2-3
size: .
CDR3: CAWEPTGEADTQYF
DNA: TGTGCCTGGGAGCCTACAGGGGAGGCAGATACGCAGTATTTT

D: .
V: TRBV18
J: TRBJ2-5
size: .
CDR3: CASSRSLEYQETQYF
DNA: TGTGCCAGCTCACGTAGCTTGGAGTACCAAGAGACCCAGTACTTC

D: TRBD1
V: TRBV15
J: TRBJ2-1
size: .
CDR3: CATSRPGTGVYNEQFF
DNA: TGTGCCACCAGTCGACCCGGGACAGGGGTTTACAATGAGCAGTTCTTC

D: TRBD1
V: TRBV10-3
J: TRBJ1-2
size: .
CDR3: CAISESRDRYGYTF
DNA: TGTGCCATCAGTGAGTCTCGGGACAGATATGGCTACACCTTC

D: TRBD1
V: TRBV7-9
J: TRBJ2-1
size: .
CDR3: CASSPTGGWSEQFF
DNA: TGTGCCAGCAGCCCAACAGGGGGCTGGAGTGAGCAGTTCTTC

D: .
V: TRBV6-2/TRBV6-3
J: TRBJ2-2
size: .
CDR3: CASSSSGELFF
DNA: TGTGCCAGCAGTTCTTCCGGGGAGCTGTTTTTT

D: TRBD2
V: TRBV29-1
J: TRBJ2-3
size: .
CDR3: CSVDATGRGADTQYF
DNA: TGCAGCGTTGATGCGACGGGGCGGGGGGCAGATACGCAGTATTTT

D: TRBD1
V: TRBV7-9
J: TRBJ1-2
size: .
CDR3: CASSSGQGGPNGYTF
DNA: TGTGCCAGCAGCTCCGGACAGGGAGGTCCAAATGGCTACACCTTC

D: .
V: TRBV5-6
J: TRBJ1-1
size: .
CDR3: CASRHTGRVNLEAFF
DNA: TGTGCCAGCAGACATACGGGCAGGGTCAACTTGGAAGCTTTCTTT

D: .
V: TRBV3-1/TRBV3-2
J: TRBJ1-4
size: few
CDR3: CASSQEGVRGTNEKLFF
DNA: TGTGCCAGCAGCCAAGAAGGGGTGCGGGGGACTAATGAAAAACTGTTTTTT

D: .
V: TRBV19
J: TRBJ1-3
size: .
CDR3: CASSATGSGNTIYF
DNA: TGTGCCAGTAGTGCTACAGGGTCTGGAAACACCATATATTTT

D: TRBD1
V: TRBV5-6
J: TRBJ1-5
size: .
CDR3: CASTRQGFHQPQHF
DNA: TGTGCCAGCACCAGACAGGGGTTTCACCAGCCCCAGCATTTT

D: .
V: TRBV4-1
J: TRBJ1-5
size: .
CDR3: CASSHESRRINQPQHF
DNA: TGCGCCAGCAGCCATGAGTCGCGGCGGATCAATCAGCCCCAGCATTTT

D: TRBD2
V: TRBV28
J: TRBJ2-2
size: .
CDR3: CASSSLGGGAPGELFF
DNA: TGTGCCAGCAGTTCGCTCGGCGGGGGGGCCCCCGGGGAGCTGTTTTTT

D: TRBD1
V: TRBV19
J: TRBJ1-6
size: .
CDR3: CASSTGQGIAPLHF
DNA: TGTGCCAGTAGTACGGGACAGGGTATCGCACCCCTCCACTTT

D: TRBD2
V: TRBV6-5
J: TRBJ2-3
size: .
CDR3: CASPSGGGTDTQYF
DNA: TGTGCCAGTCCTAGCGGGGGGGGCACAGATACGCAGTATTTT

D: TRBD1
V: TRBV5-6
J: TRBJ1-2
size: .
CDR3: CASSSEGRGRGSNGYTF
DNA: TGTGCCAGCAGTTCCGAAGGTAGGGGGCGCGGGTCCAATGGCTACACCTTC

D: .
V: TRBV7-8
J: TRBJ1-1
size: .
CDR3: CASSGVIKQENTEAFF
DNA: TGTGCCAGCAGCGGCGTCATCAAACAGGAGAACACTGAAGCTTTCTTT

D: TRBD1
V: TRBV6-6
J: TRBJ2-2
size: .
CDR3: CASSKPGQGSTGELFF
DNA: TGTGCCAGCAGTAAACCGGGACAGGGCAGCACCGGGGAGCTGTTTTTT

D: TRBD1
V: TRBV15
J: TRBJ1-1
size: .
CDR3: CATSRDRGRYTEAFF
DNA: TGTGCCACCAGCAGGGACAGGGGTCGGTACACTGAAGCTTTCTTT

D: .
V: TRBV9
J: TRBJ2-7
size: .
CDR3: CASSEDITYEQYF
DNA: TGTGCCAGCAGCGAGGACATCACCTACGAGCAGTACTTC

D: .
V: TRBV30
J: TRBJ1-5
size: .
CDR3: CAWRDDGSNQPQHF
DNA: TGTGCCTGGAGGGATGACGGGAGCAATCAGCCCCAGCATTTT

D: TRBD1
V: TRBV6-5
J: TRBJ1-5
size: .
CDR3: CASRGTGINQPQHF
DNA: TGTGCCAGCAGGGGGACAGGGATAAATCAGCCCCAGCATTTT

D: TRBD1
V: TRBV18
J: TRBJ2-1
size: .
CDR3: CASSPPIGQGADDEQFF
DNA: TGTGCCAGCTCACCACCGATTGGACAGGGGGCGGACGATGAGCAGTTCTTC

D: .
V: TRBV30
J: TRBJ2-7
size: .
CDR3: CASDGGSYEQYF
DNA: TGTGCCAGCGACGGGGGCTCCTACGAGCAGTACTTC

D: TRBD1
V: TRBV9
J: TRBJ1-3
size: .
CDR3: CASSVDRGRNTIYF
DNA: TGTGCCAGCAGCGTGGACAGGGGTAGAAACACCATATATTTT

D: .
V: TRBV18
J: TRBJ2-1
size: .
CDR3: CASSPSNEQFF
DNA: TGTGCCAGCTCACCCAGTAATGAGCAGTTCTTC

D: .
V: TRBV6-5
J: TRBJ1-2
size: once
CDR3: CASSYSGDTYGYTF
DNA: TGTGCCAGCAGCTATTCAGGGGACACCTATGGCTACACCTTC

D: TRBD1
V: TRBV30
J: TRBJ2-3
size: .
CDR3: CAWSAWDRDTDTQYF
DNA: TGTGCCTGGAGTGCTTGGGACAGAGACACAGATACGCAGTATTTT

D: .
V: TRBV11-2
J: TRBJ1-2
size: .
CDR3: CASSLEGLGYTF
DNA: TGTGCCAGCAGCTTAGAGGGGCTCGGCTACACCTTC

D: .
V: TRBV6-2/TRBV6-3
J: TRBJ2-7
size: .
CDR3: CASSSTYEQYF
DNA: TGTGCCAGCAGTTCCACCTACGAGCAGTACTTC

D: .
V: TRBV20-1
J: TRBJ1-1
size: .
CDR3: CSASPGMGTEAFF
DNA: TGCAGTGCTAGTCCCGGGATGGGGACTGAAGCTTTCTTT

D: .
V: TRBV19
J: TRBJ2-7
size: few
CDR3: CASTQGYEQYF
DNA: TGTGCCAGTACCCAGGGCTACGAGCAGTACTTC

D: TRBD1
V: TRBV9
J: TRBJ2-1
size: few
CDR3: CASMETGGFYNEQFF
DNA: TGTGCCAGCATGGAAACAGGGGGCTTTTACAATGAGCAGTTCTTC

D: TRBD2
V: TRBV9
J: TRBJ2-1
size: .
CDR3: CASSVRSGGANEQFF
DNA: TGTGCCAGCAGCGTAAGGTCCGGGGGGGCGAATGAGCAGTTCTTC

D: TRBD1
V: TRBV5-6
J: TRBJ1-4
size: .
CDR3: CASSTGTGNEKLFF
DNA: TGTGCCAGCAGCACCGGGACAGGGAATGAAAAACTGTTTTTT

D: .
V: TRBV28
J: TRBJ2-5
size: .
CDR3: CASRTVQETQYF
DNA: TGTGCCAGTCGGACAGTTCAAGAGACCCAGTACTTC

D: .
V: TRBV11-2
J: TRBJ1-6
size: .
CDR3: CASSLERTVLSPLHF
DNA: TGTGCCAGCAGCTTAGAAAGGACAGTACTTTCACCCCTCCACTTT

D: .
V: TRBV3-1/TRBV3-2
J: TRBJ1-5
size: .
CDR3: CASSQAAGYSNQPQHF
DNA: TGTGCCAGCAGCCAAGCTGCAGGTTATAGCAATCAGCCCCAGCATTTT

D: .
V: TRBV18
J: TRBJ2-5
size: few
CDR3: CASSPTTETQYF
DNA: TGTGCCAGCTCACCCACAACGGAGACCCAGTACTTC

D: .
V: TRBV30
J: TRBJ1-1
size: .
CDR3: CAWSTDINTEAFF
DNA: TGTGCCTGGAGTACGGACATTAACACTGAAGCTTTCTTT

D: .
V: TRBV7-8
J: TRBJ2-7
size: few
CDR3: CASSLSGIPEQYF
DNA: TGTGCCAGCAGCTTATCAGGGATACCCGAGCAGTACTTC

D: .
V: TRBV7-9
J: TRBJ1-3
size: .
CDR3: CASSPSGVGNTIYF
DNA: TGTGCCAGCAGCCCCTCGGGGGTCGGAAACACCATATATTTT

D: TRBD1
V: TRBV11-3
J: TRBJ2-7
size: .
CDR3: CASSPGTGRSEQYF
DNA: TGTGCCAGCAGCCCCGGGACAGGGAGGAGCGAGCAGTACTTC

D: TRBD1
V: TRBV5-4
J: TRBJ1-1
size: .
CDR3: CASSFGQGNTEAFF
DNA: TGTGCCAGCAGCTTTGGACAGGGGAACACTGAAGCTTTCTTT

D: .
V: TRBV10-2
J: TRBJ2-2
size: few
CDR3: CASSQGLNTGELFF
DNA: TGCGCCAGCAGCCAGGGACTGAACACCGGGGAGCTGTTTTTT

D: TRBD1
V: TRBV11-2
J: TRBJ1-2
size: .
CDR3: CASSRTGDYGYTF
DNA: TGTGCCAGCAGCCGGACAGGGGACTATGGCTACACCTTC

D: .
V: TRBV21-1
J: TRBJ2-2
size: .
CDR3: CASNTPGELFF
DNA: TGTGCCAGCAACACCCCCGGGGAGCTGTTTTTT

D: .
V: TRBV9
J: TRBJ1-2
size: .
CDR3: CASSAAAGLNYGYTF
DNA: TGTGCCAGCAGCGCCGCCGCAGGGCTCAACTATGGCTACACCTTC

D: TRBD1
V: TRBV5-1
J: TRBJ1-2
size: .
CDR3: CASSLGTGLGYTF
DNA: TGCGCCAGCAGCTTGGGGACAGGCCTTGGCTACACCTTC

D: TRBD2
V: TRBV6-5
J: TRBJ2-7
size: .
CDR3: CASSPGGRTYEQYF
DNA: TGTGCCAGCAGCCCGGGGGGTCGGACCTACGAGCAGTACTTC

D: TRBD1
V: TRBV28
J: TRBJ2-3
size: .
CDR3: CASSPPGTGMLDTQYF
DNA: TGTGCCAGCAGTCCTCCTGGGACAGGGATGTTGGATACGCAGTATTTT

D: TRBD1
V: TRBV5-1
J: TRBJ1-1
size: few
CDR3: CASSVYRGNTEAFF
DNA: TGCGCCAGCAGCGTTTACAGGGGGAACACTGAAGCTTTCTTT

D: TRBD2
V: TRBV27
J: TRBJ2-7
size: few
CDR3: CASSPGLVSPEQYF
DNA: TGTGCCAGCAGTCCGGGACTAGTTAGCCCCGAGCAGTACTTC

D: TRBD2
V: TRBV7-2
J: TRBJ2-1
size: .
CDR3: CASSVGGAGNEQFF
DNA: TGTGCCAGCAGCGTCGGGGGGGCCGGTAATGAGCAGTTCTTC

D: TRBD2
V: TRBV6-5
J: TRBJ2-7
size: .
CDR3: CASTNGRSSEQYF
DNA: TGTGCCAGCACCAACGGGAGGTCCTCCGAGCAGTACTTC